This TCR beta chain was captured in a study of beta chain features in type 1 diabetes. The study's findings and limits: Fewer junction insertions and more nucleotide deletions appeared in type 1 diabetes patients.

Points on this clone: The target antigen is unknown.

Expressed TCRB transcripts were sequenced after all isolated RNA was converted to cDNA. Assay used: immunoSEQ multiplex PCR; TCRdb lists only in-frame clones, some missing. The profile shows some 900,000 clones, roughly a sixth of them singletons. The ends were cut back, 3 bases at V and 10 bases at J, with 8 bases in the middle. Per germline, CDR1 SGDLS and CDR2 YYNGEE. The CDR3 runs 11 residues. The rearrangement joins TRBV9 to TRBJ2-1, with D tentatively TRBD2 (5 bases). The sequence derives from a young woman in good health. Sequencing was carried out using naive CD4+ T cells from blood. The chain's CDR3 is CASSAGGEQFF. The DNA for the CDR3 is TGTGCCAGCAGCGCTGGAGGAGAGCAGTTCTTC.